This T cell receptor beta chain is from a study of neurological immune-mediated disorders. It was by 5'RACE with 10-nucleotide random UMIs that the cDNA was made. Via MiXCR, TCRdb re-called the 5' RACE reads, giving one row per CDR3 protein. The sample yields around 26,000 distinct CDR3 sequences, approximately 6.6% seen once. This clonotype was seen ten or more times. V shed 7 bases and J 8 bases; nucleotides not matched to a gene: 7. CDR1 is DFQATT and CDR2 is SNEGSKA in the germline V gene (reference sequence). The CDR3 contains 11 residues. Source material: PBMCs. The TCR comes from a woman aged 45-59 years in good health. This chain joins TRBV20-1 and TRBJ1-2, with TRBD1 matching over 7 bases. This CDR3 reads CSGIQGIGYTF. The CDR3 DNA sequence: TGCAGTGGCATACAGGGGATCGGCTACACCTTC.